A single sample is the source of the 22 T cell receptor beta chains below, sequenced in a study of blood T cell repertoires in COVID-19. The protocol was immunoSEQ multiplex PCR, while the TCRdb copy is restricted to in-frame clones and leaves out a portion. The sample contains under 250,000 clones, over 75% of which appear only once. The sample comprised PBMCs or T cells enriched from blood (not recorded which). Receptors were obtained from a young woman in a cohort exposed to, infected with or recovered from COVID-19 (not recorded which).

Here the CDR3 reads CASSLEQLNTGELFF. DNA for the CDR3: TGTGCCAGCAGCTTGGAACAGCTGAACACCGGGGAGCTGTTTTTT. This sequence joins TRBV5-4 and TRBJ2-2; D not certain. This CDR3 is built from 15 residues. Germline CDR1 is SGHNT and CDR2 is YYREEE (reference sequence). Between the trimmed V and J ends, which lost 0 bases and 1 base, there was a span of 7 bases.

The count of this clone is one. The V call is TRBV27, the J call TRBJ2-3; 7 bases line up with TRBD2. V shed 5 bases, J shed 4 bases, and the junction held 6 bases outside the gene matches. The CDR3 runs 14 residues. Germline V lookup: CDR1 MNHEY, CDR2 SMNVEV (reference sequence). The CDR3 here is CASSPQGGADTQYF. The CDR3 coding sequence is TGTGCCAGCAGTCCCCAGGGAGGGGCAGATACGCAGTATTTT.

The chain uses TRBV5-1 and TRBJ1-5, with TRBD1 matching over 8 bases. Germline lookup yields CDR1 SGHRS and CDR2 YFSETQ. The CDR3 consists of 15 residues. Germline trimming cut 4 bases from V and 2 bases from J; bases unmatched to any gene: 5. The CDR3 here is CASSETGGGNQPQHF. CDR3 nucleotide sequence: TGCGCCAGCAGCGAAACAGGGGGTGGCAATCAGCCCCAGCATTTT.

This rearrangement joins TRBV5-4 to TRBJ2-7; D may be TRBD1 (5 bases). CDR1 and CDR2 (germline): SGHNT, YYREEE (reference sequence). This CDR3 has 14 residues. V lost 3 bases and J lost 2, with 12 bases in between. The CDR3 sequence is CASSWGEQAYEQYF. CDR3 nucleotides: TGTGCCAGCAGCTGGGGCGAGCAAGCCTACGAGCAGTACTTC.

V and J are TRBV11-1 and TRBJ2-1; maybe TRBD2 (6 bases). V was clipped by 4 bases and J by 3 bases, with 10 bases between them. Germline V gene data show CDR1 as SGHAT and CDR2 as FQDESV (reference sequence). The CDR3 contains 14 residues. The CDR3 nucleotides are TGTGCCAGCAGCTCAAAGGGACTCTACAATGAGCAGTTCTTC. Translating it yields CASSSKGLYNEQFF.

This sequence joins TRBV13 and TRBJ1-3; TRBD1 matches at 7 bases. The CDR3 is made up of 15 amino acids. V trimming: 5 bases; J trimming: 0 bases; junction bases outside the gene matches: 4. Germline lookup yields CDR1 PRHDT and CDR2 FYEKMQ (reference sequence). CDR3 amino acids: CASSPGQNSGNTIYF. In DNA form, the CDR3 reads TGTGCCAGCAGCCCGGGACAGAACTCTGGAAACACCATATATTTT.

The rearrangement uses TRBV4-1 and TRBJ2-1, with D tentatively TRBD1 (6 bases). The CDR3 covers 16 residues. Trimming cost V 8 bases and J 3 bases, with 20 bases left between them. CDR1 is MGHRA, CDR2 YSYEKL, per germline. The CDR3 DNA sequence: TGCGCCAGCGCCCGACAGGCCGAAGACTTCTACAATGAGCAGTTCTTC. Residues: CASARQAEDFYNEQFF.

V gene TRBV7-2 combines with J gene TRBJ1-5; the D gene is possibly TRBD1 (6 bases). The CDR3 consists of 13 residues. Germline CDR1 and CDR2: SGHTA and FQGNSA. Between the trimmed V and J ends, which lost 6 bases and 1 base, there was a span of 7 bases. The CDR3 sequence: CASRGQSNQPQHF. In DNA, the CDR3 is TGTGCCAGCAGAGGACAGAGCAATCAGCCCCAGCATTTT.

The V call is TRBV4-2, the J call TRBJ2-1, with D tentatively TRBD2 (5 bases). V lost 3 bases and J lost 5, with 14 bases in between. CDR1 LGHNA and CDR2 YNFKEQ come from the germline V gene. The CDR3 spans 15 residues. The CDR3 DNA follows: TGTGCCAGCAGCCAGCCCACTAGATCCCACAATGAGCAGTTCTTC. It codes for CASSQPTRSHNEQFF.

J is TRBJ1-4 and V is TRBV4-1; D uncertain. V shed 3 bases and J shed 8 bases, with 10 bases lying between them. CDR1 is MGHRA, CDR2 YSYEKL, per germline. The CDR3 has 13 amino acids. The CDR3 DNA reads as TGCGCCAGCAGCCAGACCAGGTCCGAAAAACTGTTTTTT. Protein sequence: CASSQTRSEKLFF.

The genes are TRBV7-3 and TRBJ2-7; weak D call: TRBD2 (6 bases). Per the germline V gene, CDR1 is SGHTA and CDR2 is FQGTGA. The CDR3 runs to 13 residues. V was shortened by 5 bases and J by 6 bases, with 14 bases between the two germline ends. CDR3 DNA sequence: TGTGCCAGCAGCCCAAGGGACGGGAGCGAGCAGTACTTC. Amino acids: CASSPRDGSEQYF.

The CDR3 DNA sequence: TGCGCCAGCAGCTCCGGGGTAGCGGGAGGGCCGTCGGAGACCCAGTACTTC. Residues: CASSSGVAGGPSETQYF. This chain uses TRBV5-1 with TRBJ2-5; 11 nucleotides match TRBD2. After removal of 3 bases from V and 5 bases from J, the junction contained 12 bases not matched to a gene. Germline assignment: CDR1 SGHRS and CDR2 YFSETQ. The CDR3 is 17 residues long.

The rearrangement uses TRBV24-1 and TRBJ2-3; D not resolved. Germline loops: CDR1 KGHDR, CDR2 SFDVKD. The CDR3 is made up of 12 amino acids. V was pared by 3 bases and J by 3 bases, with 3 bases between. This chain's CDR3 is CATSDQTDTQYF. CDR3 nucleotide sequence: TGTGCCACCAGTGATCAGACAGATACGCAGTATTTT.

The CDR3 is CASQREEGTEAFF. Here the CDR3 DNA reads TGTGCCAGTCAAAGGGAAGAGGGCACTGAAGCTTTCTTT. V usage is TRBV2 and J usage is TRBJ1-1, with unresolved D. CDR1 is SNHLY, CDR2 FYNNEI, per germline. The CDR3 extends over 13 amino acids. V was cut by 9 bases and J by 4 bases, with 15 bases left in between.

V and J are TRBV11-3 and TRBJ1-1, with D perhaps matching TRBD1 (6 bases). Germline V gene sequence: CDR1 SGHNT, CDR2 YENEEA. The length of the CDR3 is 15 residues. V was trimmed by 5 bases and J by 5 bases, leaving 18 bases between them. The CDR3 here is CASSEGGERITEAFF. CDR3 bases: TGTGCCAGCAGCGAGGGGGGGGAGAGGATTACTGAAGCTTTCTTT. The whole variable domain, remainder taken from reference TRBV11-3 and TRBJ1-1, is EAGVVQSPRYKIIEKKQPVAFWCNPISGHNTLYWYLQNLGQGPELLIRYENEEAVDDSQLPKDRFSAERLKGVDSTLKIQPAELGDSAVYLCASSEGGERITEAFFGQGTRLTVV.

This clone has just one count. A far larger clone is one base from this, pointing to a likely read error. The chain has TRBV3-1 (or the pseudogene TRBV3-2) and TRBJ1-4; tentative D call: TRBD1 (6 bases). Trimming stripped 0 bases from V and 10 bases from J, with 6 bases between. Per germline, CDR1 LGHDT and CDR2 YNNKEL (reference sequence). The CDR3 totals 12 residues. The CDR3 DNA reads as TGTGCCAGCAGCCAAGACAGGGGAAAACTGTTTTTT. Protein: CASSQDRGKLFF.

V and J are TRBV5-1 and TRBJ1-2; no definite D call. The germline V gene has CDR1 SGHRS and CDR2 YFSETQ. The CDR3 totals 12 residues. Trimming took off 7 bases at V and 5 bases at J, with 12 bases between the two ends. For the CDR3, the DNA is TGCGCCAGCTATACGCCGGTATATGGCTACACCTTC. It yields the protein CASYTPVYGYTF.

This chain links TRBV11-2 with TRBJ2-2; D remains ambiguous. CDR3 length equals 14 residues. V gave up 1 base and J gave up 7 bases, with 10 bases separating them. Per germline, CDR1 SGHAT and CDR2 FQNNGV. For the CDR3, the DNA is TGTGCCAGCAGCTTAGGCGTCCCGGGCGGGGAGCTGTTTTTT. Translated, it gives CASSLGVPGGELFF.

The gene calls are TRBV11-3 and TRBJ1-6; D is ambiguous. Germline loops: CDR1 SGHNT, CDR2 YENEEA. This CDR3 has 13 amino acids. V dropped 5 bases and J dropped 10 bases, with 12 bases sitting between them. In nucleotides, the CDR3 is TGTGCCAGCAGCCCGAGAGGAGTCTCACCCCTCCACTTT. This translates into CASSPRGVSPLHF.

The rearrangement uses TRBV6-5 and TRBJ2-1, with 7 positions matching TRBD1. V lost 6 bases, J lost 9 bases, and 11 bases stayed unmatched. CDR3 length equals 14 residues. Germline V CDR1 and CDR2: MNHEY, SVGAGI. DNA for the CDR3: TGTGCCAGCAGCTATAGACCCAGGGGGACTGAGCAGTTCTTC. Protein: CASSYRPRGTEQFF.

V and J are TRBV5-6 and TRBJ2-7; tentative D call: TRBD1 (5 bases). This CDR3 spans 14 amino acids. The germline gives CDR1 SGHDT, CDR2 YYEEEE. Trimming pared 2 bases from V and 6 bases from J, leaving 15 bases between. CDR3: CASSLSIREVEQYF. DNA of the CDR3: TGTGCCAGCAGCTTATCTATCAGGGAAGTCGAGCAGTACTTC.

The chain uses TRBV5-6 and TRBJ2-7, with a possible D match to TRBD1 (5 bases). Germline V lookup: CDR1 SGHDT, CDR2 YYEEEE. Trimming pared 0 bases from V and 4 bases from J, leaving 11 bases between. The CDR3 is made up of 14 amino acids. The CDR3 DNA is TGTGCCAGCAGCTTGGTATCAGGGCGGTACGAGCAGTACTTC. Its protein product is CASSLVSGRYEQYF.